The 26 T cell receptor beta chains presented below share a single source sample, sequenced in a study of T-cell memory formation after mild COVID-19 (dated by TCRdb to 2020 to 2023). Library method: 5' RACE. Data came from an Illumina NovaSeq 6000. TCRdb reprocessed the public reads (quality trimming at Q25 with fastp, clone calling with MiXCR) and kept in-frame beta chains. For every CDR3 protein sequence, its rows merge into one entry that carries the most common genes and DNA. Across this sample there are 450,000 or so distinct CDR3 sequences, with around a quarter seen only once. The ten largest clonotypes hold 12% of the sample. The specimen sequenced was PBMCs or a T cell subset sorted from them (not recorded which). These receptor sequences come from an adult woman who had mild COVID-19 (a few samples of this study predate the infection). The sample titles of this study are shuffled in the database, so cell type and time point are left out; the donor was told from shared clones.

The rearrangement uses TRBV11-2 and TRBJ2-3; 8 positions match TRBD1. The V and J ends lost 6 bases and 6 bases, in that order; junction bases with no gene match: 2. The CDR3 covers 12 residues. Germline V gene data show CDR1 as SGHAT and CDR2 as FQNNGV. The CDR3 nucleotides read TGTGCCAGCAGTCACAGGGGGGATACGCAGTATTTT. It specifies CASSHRGDTQYF.

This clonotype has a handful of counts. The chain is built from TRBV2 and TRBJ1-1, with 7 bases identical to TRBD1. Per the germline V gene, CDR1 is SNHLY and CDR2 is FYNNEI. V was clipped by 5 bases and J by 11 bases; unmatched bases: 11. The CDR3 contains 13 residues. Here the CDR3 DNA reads TGTGCCAGCAGTTACCCAGAGACAGGGCGGGCTTTCTTT. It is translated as CASSYPETGRAFF.

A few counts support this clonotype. The CDR3 protein is CATSTRGSSYNEQFF. In DNA form, the CDR3 reads TGTGCCACCTCGACCAGGGGAAGCTCCTACAATGAGCAGTTCTTC. V usage is TRBV24-1 and J usage is TRBJ2-1; possibly TRBD1 for D (6 bases). Trimming took 9 bases from V and 0 from J, leaving 14 bases between them. This CDR3 comprises 15 residues. Germline lookup yields CDR1 KGHDR and CDR2 SFDVKD.

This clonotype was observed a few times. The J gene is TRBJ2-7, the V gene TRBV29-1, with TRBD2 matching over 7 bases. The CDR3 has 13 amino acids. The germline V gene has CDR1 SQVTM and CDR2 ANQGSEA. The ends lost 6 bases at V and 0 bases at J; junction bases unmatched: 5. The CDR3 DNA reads TGCAGCGTCCTCGGGACTACCTCCTACGAGCAGTACTTC. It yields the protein CSVLGTTSYEQYF.

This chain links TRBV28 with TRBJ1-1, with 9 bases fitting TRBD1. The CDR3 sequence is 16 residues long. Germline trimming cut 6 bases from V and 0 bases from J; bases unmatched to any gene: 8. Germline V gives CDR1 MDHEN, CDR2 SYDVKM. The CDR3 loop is CASRGTGWALNTEAFF. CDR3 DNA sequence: TGTGCCAGCAGAGGGACAGGGTGGGCCTTGAACACTGAAGCTTTCTTT.

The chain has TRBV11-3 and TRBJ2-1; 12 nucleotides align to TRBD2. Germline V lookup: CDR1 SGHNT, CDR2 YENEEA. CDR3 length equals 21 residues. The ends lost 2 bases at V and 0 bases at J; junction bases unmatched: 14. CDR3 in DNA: TGTGCCAGCAGCTTACGGAGTGGGGCTAGCGGGAGGGGAAGCTCCTACAATGAGCAGTTCTTC. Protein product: CASSLRSGASGRGSSYNEQFF.

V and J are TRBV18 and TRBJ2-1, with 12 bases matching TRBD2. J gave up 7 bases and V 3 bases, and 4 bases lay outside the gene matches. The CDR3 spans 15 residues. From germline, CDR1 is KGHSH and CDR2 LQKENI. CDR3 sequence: CASSPETSGSNEQFF. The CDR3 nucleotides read TGTGCCAGCTCACCGGAGACTAGCGGGAGTAATGAGCAGTTCTTC.

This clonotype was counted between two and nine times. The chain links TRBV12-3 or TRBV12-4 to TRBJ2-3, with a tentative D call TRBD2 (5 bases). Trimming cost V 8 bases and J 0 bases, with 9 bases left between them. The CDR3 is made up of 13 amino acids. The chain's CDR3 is CASQRPSTDTQYF. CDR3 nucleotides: TGTGCCAGCCAGCGGCCTAGCACAGATACGCAGTATTTT.

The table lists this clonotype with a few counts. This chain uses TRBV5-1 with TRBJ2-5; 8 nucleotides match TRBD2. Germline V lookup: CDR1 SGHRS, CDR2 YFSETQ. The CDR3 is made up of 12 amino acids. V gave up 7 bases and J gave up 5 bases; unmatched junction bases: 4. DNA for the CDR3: TGCGCCAGCGGGACTAGTTCGGAGACCCAGTACTTC. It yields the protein CASGTSSETQYF.

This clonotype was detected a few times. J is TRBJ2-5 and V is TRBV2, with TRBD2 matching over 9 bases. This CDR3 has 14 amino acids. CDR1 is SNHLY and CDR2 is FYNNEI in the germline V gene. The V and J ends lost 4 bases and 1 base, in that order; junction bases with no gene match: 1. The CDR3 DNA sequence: TGTGCCAGCAGTGCTAGCGGGGCCCAAGAGACCCAGTACTTC. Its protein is CASSASGAQETQYF.

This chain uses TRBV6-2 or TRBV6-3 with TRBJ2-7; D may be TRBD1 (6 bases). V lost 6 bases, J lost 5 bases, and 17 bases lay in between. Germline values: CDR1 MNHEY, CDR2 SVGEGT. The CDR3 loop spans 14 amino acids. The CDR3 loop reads CASRESQGTDEQYF. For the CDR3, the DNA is TGTGCCAGCAGAGAGTCACAGGGTACCGACGAGCAGTACTTC.

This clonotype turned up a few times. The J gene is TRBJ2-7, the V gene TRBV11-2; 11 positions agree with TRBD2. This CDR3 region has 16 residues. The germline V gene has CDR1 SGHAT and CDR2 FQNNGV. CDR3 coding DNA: TGTGCGACCCTGGCTAGCGGGAGGACCGGTTCCTACGAGCAGTACTTC. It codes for CATLASGRTGSYEQYF. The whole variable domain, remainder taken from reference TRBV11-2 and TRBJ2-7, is EAGVAQSPRYKIIEKRQSVAFWCNPISGHATLYWYQQILGQGPKLLIQFQNNGVVDDSQLPKDRFSAERLKGVDSTLKIQPAKLEDSAVYLCATLASGRTGSYEQYFGPGTRLTVT.

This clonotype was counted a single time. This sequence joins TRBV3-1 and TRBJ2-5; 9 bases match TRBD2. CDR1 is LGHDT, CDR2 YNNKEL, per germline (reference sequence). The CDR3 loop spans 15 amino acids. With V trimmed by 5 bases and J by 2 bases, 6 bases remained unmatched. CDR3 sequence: CASSSRLAAQETQYF. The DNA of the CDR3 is TGTGCCAGCAGCTCCCGACTAGCGGCGCAAGAGACCCAGTACTTC.

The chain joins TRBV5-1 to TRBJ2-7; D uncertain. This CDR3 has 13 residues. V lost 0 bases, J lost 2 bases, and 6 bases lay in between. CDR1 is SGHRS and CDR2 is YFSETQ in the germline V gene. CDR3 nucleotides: TGCGCCAGCAGCTTGGGATCTACCTACGAGCAGTACTTC. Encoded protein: CASSLGSTYEQYF.

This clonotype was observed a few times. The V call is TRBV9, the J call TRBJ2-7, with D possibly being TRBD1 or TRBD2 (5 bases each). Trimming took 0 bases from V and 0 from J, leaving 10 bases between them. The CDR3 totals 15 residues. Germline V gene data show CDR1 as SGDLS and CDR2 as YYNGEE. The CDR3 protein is CASSVGDLSSYEQYF. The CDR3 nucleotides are TGTGCCAGCAGCGTAGGGGACCTAAGCTCCTACGAGCAGTACTTC.

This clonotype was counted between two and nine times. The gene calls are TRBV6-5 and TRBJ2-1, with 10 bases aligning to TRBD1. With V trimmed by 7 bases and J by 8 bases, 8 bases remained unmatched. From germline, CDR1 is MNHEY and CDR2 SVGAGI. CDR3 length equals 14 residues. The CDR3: CASKPTGGLDEQFF. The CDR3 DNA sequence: TGTGCCAGCAAGCCGACAGGGGGCTTGGATGAGCAGTTCTTC.

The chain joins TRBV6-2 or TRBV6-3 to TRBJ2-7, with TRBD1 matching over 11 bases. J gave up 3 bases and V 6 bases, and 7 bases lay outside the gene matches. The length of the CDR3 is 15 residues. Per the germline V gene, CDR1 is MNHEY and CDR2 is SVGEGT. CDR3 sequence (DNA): TGTGCCAGCAGCTTCCGAGGGACAGGGGGCTACGAGCAGTACTTC. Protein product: CASSFRGTGGYEQYF.

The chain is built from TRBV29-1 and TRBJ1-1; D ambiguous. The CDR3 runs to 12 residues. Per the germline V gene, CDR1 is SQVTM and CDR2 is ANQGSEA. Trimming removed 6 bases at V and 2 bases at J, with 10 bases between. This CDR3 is CSVGSVNTEAFF. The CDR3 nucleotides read TGCAGCGTAGGCTCAGTCAACACTGAAGCTTTCTTT.

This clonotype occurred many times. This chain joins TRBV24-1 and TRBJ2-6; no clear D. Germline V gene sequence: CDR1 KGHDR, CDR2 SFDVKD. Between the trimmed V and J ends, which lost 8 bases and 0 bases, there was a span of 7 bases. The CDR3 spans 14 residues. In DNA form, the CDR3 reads TGTGCCACCAAAAAGAACTCTGGGGCCAACGTCCTGACTTTC. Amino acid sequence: CATKKNSGANVLTF.

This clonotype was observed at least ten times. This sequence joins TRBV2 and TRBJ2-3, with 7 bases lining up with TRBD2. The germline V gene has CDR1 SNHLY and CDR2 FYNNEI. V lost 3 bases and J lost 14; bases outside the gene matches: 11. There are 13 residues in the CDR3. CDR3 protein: CASSEGNSGLRYF. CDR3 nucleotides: TGTGCCAGCAGTGAGGGGAATAGCGGGTTAAGGTATTTT.

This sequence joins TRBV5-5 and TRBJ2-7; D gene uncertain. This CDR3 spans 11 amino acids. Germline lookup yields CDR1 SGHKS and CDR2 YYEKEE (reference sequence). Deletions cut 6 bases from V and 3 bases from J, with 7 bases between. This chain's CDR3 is CASTMDYEQYF. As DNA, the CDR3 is TGTGCCAGCACCATGGACTACGAGCAGTACTTC.

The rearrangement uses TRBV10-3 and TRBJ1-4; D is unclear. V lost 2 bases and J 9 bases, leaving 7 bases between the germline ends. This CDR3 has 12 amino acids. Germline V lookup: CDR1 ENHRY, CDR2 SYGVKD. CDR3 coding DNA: TGTGCCATCAGTGAGACCTGGAAAAAACTGTTTTTT. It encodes CAISETWKKLFF.

The CDR3 loop reads CSARSGQGAIYEQYF. CDR3 nucleotide sequence: TGCAGTGCTAGATCGGGACAGGGGGCTATCTACGAGCAGTACTTC. The V and J genes are TRBV20-1 and TRBJ2-7; 12 bases match TRBD1. Looked up from germline, CDR1 is DFQATT and CDR2 is SNEGSKA (reference sequence). Trimming removed 2 bases from V and 3 bases from J; junction bases left unmatched: 5. The CDR3 covers 15 residues.

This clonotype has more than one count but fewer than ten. The CDR3 protein is CASSVEGWNEQFF. DNA of the CDR3: TGTGCCAGCAGTGTTGAGGGGTGGAATGAGCAGTTCTTC. The chain is built from TRBV6-1 and TRBJ2-1, with D perhaps TRBD1 or TRBD2 (5 bases each). Per the germline V gene, CDR1 is MNHNS and CDR2 is SASEGT. The CDR3 contains 13 residues. V lost 4 bases and J lost 7, with 11 bases in between.

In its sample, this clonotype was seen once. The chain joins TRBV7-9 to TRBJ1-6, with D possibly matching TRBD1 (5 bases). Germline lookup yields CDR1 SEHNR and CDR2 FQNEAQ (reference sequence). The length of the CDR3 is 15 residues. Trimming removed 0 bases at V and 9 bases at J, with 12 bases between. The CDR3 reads CASSLAQGRSSPLHF. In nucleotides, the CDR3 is TGTGCCAGCAGCTTAGCGCAGGGTCGCAGTTCACCCCTCCACTTT.

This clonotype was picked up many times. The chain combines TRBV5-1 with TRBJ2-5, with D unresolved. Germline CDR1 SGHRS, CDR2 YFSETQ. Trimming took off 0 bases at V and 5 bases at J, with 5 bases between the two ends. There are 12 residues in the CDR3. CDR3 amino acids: CASSLEFETQYF. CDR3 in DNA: TGCGCCAGCAGCTTGGAATTTGAGACCCAGTACTTC.